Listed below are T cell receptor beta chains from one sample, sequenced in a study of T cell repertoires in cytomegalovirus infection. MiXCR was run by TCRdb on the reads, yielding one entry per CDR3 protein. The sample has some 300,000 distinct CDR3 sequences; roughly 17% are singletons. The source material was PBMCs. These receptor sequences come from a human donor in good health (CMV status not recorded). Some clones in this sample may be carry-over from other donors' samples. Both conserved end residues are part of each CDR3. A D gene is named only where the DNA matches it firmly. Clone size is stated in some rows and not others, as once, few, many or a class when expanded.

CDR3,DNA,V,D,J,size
CAGGLGELFF,TGTGCCGGGGGATTGGGGGAGCTGTTTTTT,TRBV6-6,.,TRBJ2-2,many
CASSYWPGGDTEAFF,TGTGCCAGCAGTTATTGGCCCGGCGGGGACACTGAAGCTTTCTTT,TRBV6-2/TRBV6-3,.,TRBJ1-1,many
CASSLSRANEQYF,TGTGCCAGCAGCTTATCCAGGGCCAACGAGCAGTACTTC,TRBV7-2,.,TRBJ2-7,many
CASSHPSAGLETQYF,TGTGCCAGCAGTCACCCCTCAGCGGGGTTAGAGACCCAGTACTTC,TRBV12-3/TRBV12-4,TRBD2,TRBJ2-5,many
CASGGGPSSYNEQFF,TGTGCCAGCGGGGGGGGCCCCAGCTCCTACAATGAGCAGTTCTTC,TRBV5-8,.,TRBJ2-1,few
CASSADRAYEQYF,TGTGCCAGCAGCGCCGACAGGGCCTACGAGCAGTACTTC,TRBV7-2,TRBD1,TRBJ2-7,many
CASIGRVGDQPQHF,TGTGCCAGTATAGGGAGGGTGGGCGATCAGCCCCAGCATTTT,TRBV6-1,.,TRBJ1-5,.
CASTNSGEQYF,TGTGCCAGCACGAACAGTGGCGAGCAGTACTTC,TRBV25-1,.,TRBJ2-7,.
CASSLVMQGGTEAFF,TGTGCCAGCAGCTTAGTGATGCAGGGGGGCACTGAAGCTTTCTTT,TRBV7-6,TRBD1,TRBJ1-1,many
CASSPTPTGEETQYF,TGTGCCAGCAGCCCTACTCCGACAGGCGAAGAGACCCAGTACTTC,TRBV7-2,.,TRBJ2-5,many
CASLIGNLDLDTIYF,TGTGCCAGCCTCATCGGGAACCTGGACCTGGACACCATATATTTT,TRBV12-3/TRBV12-4,.,TRBJ1-3,few
CASSRSGKGQPQHF,TGTGCCAGCAGTCGTTCGGGGAAAGGTCAGCCCCAGCATTTT,TRBV12-3/TRBV12-4,.,TRBJ1-5,.
CASSHGTGPQETQYF,TGCGCCAGCAGCCACGGGACAGGGCCTCAAGAGACCCAGTACTTC,TRBV4-1,TRBD1,TRBJ2-5,many
CASSDQGPLKAFF,TGTGCCAGCAGTGACCAGGGCCCCCTGAAAGCTTTCTTT,TRBV2,.,TRBJ1-1,few
CASSYSRGLGETQYF,TGTGCCAGCAGTTACTCAAGGGGGCTCGGGGAGACCCAGTACTTC,TRBV6-6,TRBD1,TRBJ2-5,many
CAISESGVRGTEAFF,TGTGCCATCAGTGAGTCTGGGGTCCGAGGGACTGAAGCTTTCTTT,TRBV10-3,.,TRBJ1-1,many
CASAGDRNTEAFF,TGTGCCAGCGCTGGAGACAGGAACACTGAAGCTTTCTTT,TRBV7-3,.,TRBJ1-1,few
CASSSGTGSNYGYTF,TGTGCCAGCAGTTCCGGGACAGGGTCGAACTATGGCTACACCTTC,TRBV28,TRBD1,TRBJ1-2,few
CASSLKGAPLHF,TGTGCCAGCAGTTTAAAAGGGGCACCCCTCCACTTT,TRBV6-6,.,TRBJ1-6,few
CASSLATGRMNTEAFF,TGTGCCAGCAGTTTAGCCACAGGGCGCATGAACACTGAAGCTTTCTTT,TRBV12-3/TRBV12-4,.,TRBJ1-1,many
CASSAGDRMFLRAFF,TGCGCCAGCAGCGCGGGGGACAGGATGTTCCTGAGAGCTTTCTTT,TRBV4-1,TRBD1,TRBJ1-1,few
CASSLGTYNEQFF,TGTGCCAGCAGCTTAGGGACCTACAATGAGCAGTTCTTC,TRBV7-6,.,TRBJ2-1,many
CASSQDPRDGYSNQPQHF,TGTGCCAGCAGCCAAGATCCCCGAGACGGGTATAGCAATCAGCCCCAGCATTTT,TRBV14,.,TRBJ1-5,many
CASSLSTLAGGETDTQYF,TGCGCCAGCAGCTTGTCCACCCTAGCGGGGGGCGAGACAGATACGCAGTATTTT,TRBV5-1,TRBD2,TRBJ2-3,.
CASKQVGHNTGELFF,TGTGCCAGCAAACAGGTGGGACACAACACCGGGGAGCTGTTTTTT,TRBV27,.,TRBJ2-2,.
CASSLRPGNGYTF,TGCGCCAGCAGCCTCCGTCCAGGGAACGGCTACACCTTC,TRBV5-1,.,TRBJ1-2,few
CATSPGGGPANYGYTF,TGTGCCACCAGCCCTGGCGGGGGCCCTGCTAACTATGGCTACACCTTC,TRBV15,.,TRBJ1-2,few
CTSSPGRRSYTF,TGTACCAGTAGTCCTGGGAGGAGAAGCTACACCTTC,TRBV19,.,TRBJ1-2,.
CSASRGDTDTQYF,TGCAGTGCTAGTCGGGGGGACACAGATACGCAGTATTTT,TRBV20-1,TRBD2,TRBJ2-3,.
CASSSVRRRGSGYTF,TGTGCCAGCAGCTCCGTTCGTAGGAGGGGTAGTGGCTACACCTTC,TRBV7-2,.,TRBJ1-2,many
CASSYSTGPETQYF,TGTGCCAGCAGTTACTCGACTGGCCCCGAGACCCAGTACTTC,TRBV6-6,.,TRBJ2-5,few
CASSLVQGDYNEQFF,TGTGCCAGCAGCTTAGTGCAGGGGGATTACAATGAGCAGTTCTTC,TRBV7-9,TRBD1,TRBJ2-1,few
CASSGSSYNEQFF,TGTGCCAGCAGCGGAAGCTCCTACAATGAGCAGTTCTTC,TRBV7-9,.,TRBJ2-1,.
CASSEYRGVHNEQFF,TGTGCCAGCAGTGAATATCGGGGCGTCCACAATGAGCAGTTCTTC,TRBV25-1,.,TRBJ2-1,few
CASSLGVRGAGNEQFF,TGTGCCAGCAGCTTAGGGGTGCGGGGGGCGGGGAATGAGCAGTTCTTC,TRBV5-4,TRBD2,TRBJ2-1,few
CASSVTPSAETGRETQYF,TGTGCCAGCAGCGTAACACCCTCCGCCGAGACAGGGAGAGAGACCCAGTACTTC,TRBV9,TRBD1,TRBJ2-5,.
CASSLTPGQATNEKLFF,TGTGCCAGCAGCTTAACTCCGGGACAGGCAACTAATGAAAAACTGTTTTTT,TRBV7-6,TRBD1,TRBJ1-4,many
CASSSFQGAGYEQYF,TGTGCCAGCAGCTCTTTCCAGGGGGCTGGCTACGAGCAGTACTTC,TRBV7-9,TRBD1,TRBJ2-7,few
CASSDVLSGANVLTF,TGTGCCAGCAGCGACGTACTGTCTGGGGCCAACGTCCTGACTTTC,TRBV9,.,TRBJ2-6,.
CASSPPGRNIQYF,TGTGCCAGCAGTCCACCCGGACGCAACATTCAGTACTTC,TRBV6-2/TRBV6-3,.,TRBJ2-4,.
CAISGWEAGSAEAFF,TGTGCCATCAGTGGGTGGGAGGCAGGGAGTGCTGAAGCTTTCTTT,TRBV10-3,.,TRBJ1-1,few
CASSPGPGVKTQYF,TGTGCCAGCAGTCCGGGACCGGGGGTAAAGACCCAGTACTTC,TRBV12-3/TRBV12-4,.,TRBJ2-5,many
CASSSTTRVFSDTQYF,TGTGCCAGCAGTTCGACGACTAGGGTTTTTTCGGATACGCAGTATTTT,TRBV28,.,TRBJ2-3,few
CASSEAPGQPQHF,TGTGCCAGCAGTGAAGCGCCGGGGCAGCCCCAGCATTTT,TRBV2,.,TRBJ1-5,many
CSARPTGTGTEAFF,TGCAGTGCTAGACCGACAGGGACGGGCACTGAAGCTTTCTTT,TRBV20-1,TRBD1,TRBJ1-1,few
CASSWDSSSGNTIYF,TGTGCCAGCAGCTGGGACAGCTCCTCTGGAAACACCATATATTTT,TRBV7-2,TRBD1,TRBJ1-3,many
CASSLVGWDFGRSNQQNYGYTF,TGTGCCAGCAGCTTAGTAGGGTGGGACTTTGGCCGTTCCAACCAACAGAACTATGGCTACACCTTC,TRBV7-2,.,TRBJ1-2,many
CASSQHHSGANVLTF,TGTGCCAGCAGTCAACACCACTCTGGGGCCAACGTCCTGACTTTC,TRBV12-3/TRBV12-4,.,TRBJ2-6,.
CASSRAPGQIRPYGYTF,TGTGCCAGCAGCCGTGCGCCGGGACAGATCAGACCCTATGGCTACACCTTC,TRBV28,TRBD1,TRBJ1-2,.
CASKTSGQGNSPLHF,TGTGCCAGCAAAACCTCTGGACAGGGAAATTCACCCCTCCACTTT,TRBV28,TRBD1,TRBJ1-6,many
CSVKRTDYEQYF,TGCAGCGTCAAGCGGACCGACTACGAGCAGTACTTC,TRBV29-1,.,TRBJ2-7,few
CSASRLAGRTDTQYF,TGCAGTGCTAGTCGGCTAGCGGGGCGCACAGATACGCAGTATTTT,TRBV20-1,TRBD2,TRBJ2-3,.
CSARKGLAGGSSIQETQYF,TGCAGTGCTAGAAAGGGACTAGCGGGGGGTTCTTCGATACAAGAGACCCAGTACTTC,TRBV20-1,TRBD2,TRBJ2-5,.